This entry lists 16 T cell receptor beta chains sequenced from one sample in a study of neurological immune-mediated disorders (dated by TCRdb to the late 2010s). In the paper's terms, the time point label means: longitudinal time-point 1 (baseline). The library was obtained by 5' RACE. TCRdb lists the instrument as Illumina HiSeq 2500. TCRdb ran its own pipeline on the public reads, namely fastp trimming at Q25 and MiXCR clone calling, and kept in-frame beta chains. Rows merge per CDR3 protein into single entries with the most common DNA and genes. This sample has roughly 75,000 distinct CDR3 sequences in its table, and approximately 15% of those were observed once. Around 4.3% of the sample comes from the top ten. Sample: PBMCs. These TCRs come from a female donor with HTLV-1-associated myelopathy (HAM/TSP).

This clonotype was seen at least ten times. The chain links TRBV28 to TRBJ2-7, with a weak D call TRBD1 (5 bases). The CDR3 length is 11 residues. Between the trimmed V and J ends, which lost 6 bases and 8 bases, there was a span of 11 bases. The germline CDR1 and CDR2 sequences are MDHEN and SYDVKM. DNA of the CDR3: TGTGCCAGCAGATCCAGGGATCAGCAGTACTTC. Its protein is CASRSRDQQYF.

A remark on this clonotype: A much larger clone differs by one base, so this may be a read error. CDR3 residues: CASSSGSERFF. The CDR3 DNA is TGTGCCAGCAGCTCCGGGTCAGAACGGTTCTTC. The rearrangement joins TRBV7-7 to TRBJ2-1; no clear D gene. From germline, CDR1 is SSHAT and CDR2 FNYEAQ (reference sequence). V was shortened by 4 bases and J by 15 bases, with 13 bases between the two germline ends. This CDR3 has 11 amino acids.

The chain uses TRBV3-1 and TRBJ2-3, with 7 bases matching TRBD2. Germline values: CDR1 LGHDT, CDR2 YNNKEL (reference sequence). The CDR3 is made up of 15 amino acids. After removal of 3 bases from V and 5 bases from J, the junction contained 8 bases not matched to a gene. The CDR3 is CASSHGLELLDTQYF. The CDR3, as DNA: TGTGCCAGCAGCCATGGACTAGAATTATTAGATACGCAGTATTTT.

This clonotype appeared many times. This rearrangement joins TRBV2 to TRBJ1-2; D not resolved. The V end was cut by 7 bases, the J end by 5 bases, with 5 bases between. This CDR3 has 10 residues. Germline V CDR1 and CDR2: SNHLY, FYNNEI. CDR3 sequence: CASTQYGYTF. CDR3 sequence (DNA): TGTGCCAGCACCCAGTATGGCTACACCTTC.

This clonotype was found many times. This sequence joins TRBV2 and TRBJ2-3; 7 bases match TRBD2. CDR1 SNHLY and CDR2 FYNNEI come from the germline V gene. The V gene end was trimmed by 7 bases and the J gene end by 2 bases; junction bases not matched to a gene: 3. The length of the CDR3 is 13 residues. The CDR3 DNA is TGTGCCAGCAACGGGGGGTTCACAGATACGCAGTATTTT. It is translated as CASNGGFTDTQYF.

This clonotype appeared many times. The chain links TRBV7-9 to TRBJ1-1; D ambiguous. This CDR3 region has 17 residues. Per germline, CDR1 SEHNR and CDR2 FQNEAQ (reference sequence). V lost 2 bases and J lost 5, with 21 bases in between. CDR3 in DNA: TGTGCCAGCAGCTTAACGATGGACTTTCGCCTAGGGACTGAAGCTTTCTTT. As protein: CASSLTMDFRLGTEAFF.

The chain employs TRBV7-9 and TRBJ2-5, with D tentatively TRBD1 (6 bases). The CDR3 sequence is 14 residues long. The germline V gene has CDR1 SEHNR and CDR2 FQNEAQ (reference sequence). V lost 2 bases and J lost 0, with 7 bases in between. CDR3 sequence: CASSLRQDQETQYF. Written as DNA, the CDR3 is TGTGCCAGCAGCTTACGACAGGACCAAGAGACCCAGTACTTC.

This clonotype was seen at least ten times. The J gene is TRBJ2-2, the V gene TRBV10-3, with D unresolved. The CDR3 contains 16 residues. Germline V gene sequence: CDR1 ENHRY, CDR2 SYGVKD. The V end was cut by 3 bases, the J end by 0 bases, with 11 bases between. This chain's CDR3 is CAISDPVLANTGELFF. CDR3 DNA: TGTGCCATCAGTGACCCTGTGCTGGCGAACACCGGGGAGCTGTTTTTT.

This clonotype was found many times. This chain links TRBV6-5 with TRBJ1-2; 10 positions match TRBD1. Germline V gene lookup returns CDR1 MNHEY and CDR2 SVGAGI. The CDR3 consists of 13 residues. The trim removed 6 bases at V and 7 bases at J, leaving 5 bases unmatched. This chain's CDR3 is CASRRQGARGYTF. The CDR3, as DNA: TGTGCCAGCAGGCGACAGGGGGCGCGTGGCTACACCTTC.

Worth noting for this clonotype: At one boundary the junction diverges from the germline segment, which might be a read error. The chain uses TRBV3-1 and TRBJ1-5; 8 positions match TRBD1. Germline CDR1 LGHDT, CDR2 YNNKEL (reference sequence). The CDR3 sequence is 14 residues long. In nucleotides, the CDR3 is TGTGCCAGCAGCCAAGGACAGGGGAATCAGCCCCAGCAGTTT. It is translated as CASSQGQGNQPQQF.

This clonotype was observed at least ten times. The V gene is TRBV20-1, the J gene TRBJ1-1; unclear D gene. Germline V gene lookup returns CDR1 DFQATT and CDR2 SNEGSKA (reference sequence). V dropped 3 bases and J dropped 4 bases, with 15 bases sitting between them. The CDR3 totals 14 residues. The CDR3 sequence: CSARDWGFPTEAFF. CDR3 coding DNA: TGCAGTGCTAGGGATTGGGGTTTTCCCACTGAAGCTTTCTTT.

This clonotype has at least ten counts. This chain links TRBV19 with TRBJ2-2; no firm D call. With 3 bases removed from V and 5 bases from J, the gap between germline ends came to 7 bases. Germline values: CDR1 LNHDA, CDR2 SQIVND (reference sequence). The CDR3 covers 13 residues. CDR3 amino acids: CASSISQTGELFF. The CDR3 nucleotides are TGTGCCAGTAGTATCTCCCAGACCGGGGAGCTGTTTTTT.

The genes are TRBV2 and TRBJ2-3, with D tentatively TRBD1 or TRBD2 (5 bases each). This CDR3 has 15 residues. CDR1 and CDR2 from the germline V gene are SNHLY and FYNNEI. V was cut by 7 bases and J by 0 bases, with 14 bases left in between. Here the CDR3 reads CASTISEGSTDTQYF. CDR3 DNA: TGTGCCAGCACTATCTCTGAGGGGAGCACAGATACGCAGTATTTT. Looking up the rest from reference TRBV2 and TRBJ2-3 gives the full variable domain: EPEVTQTPSHQVTQMGQEVILRCVPISNHLYFYWYRQILGQKVEFLVSFYNNEISEKSEIFDDQFSVERPDGSNFTLKIRSTKLEDSAMYFCASTISEGSTDTQYFGPGTRLTVL.

This clonotype was counted at least ten times. The rearrangement links TRBV5-1 to TRBJ2-3, with no clear D. Germline-derived CDR1 and CDR2 are SGHRS and YFSETQ. The CDR3 contains 15 residues. The V gene lost 1 base and the J gene lost 0 bases, with 9 bases spanning the gap. As DNA, the CDR3 is TGCGCCAGCAGCTTGAATAATCCTAGCACAGATACGCAGTATTTT. Amino acids: CASSLNNPSTDTQYF. Using reference TRBV5-1 and TRBJ2-3 for the parts outside the CDR3, the full variable domain is KAGVTQTPRYLIKTRGQQVTLSCSPISGHRSVSWYQQTPGQGLQFLFEYFSETQRNKGNFPGRFSGRQFSNSRSEMNVSTLELGDSALYLCASSLNNPSTDTQYFGPGTRLTVL.

In this sample, this clonotype turned up many times. CDR3 nucleotide sequence: TGCGCCAGCAAGAGGGCTCTCGACGGGAGACGGAGCACAGATACGCAGTATTTT. Translating it yields CASKRALDGRRSTDTQYF. J is TRBJ2-3 and V is TRBV5-1, with a possible D match to TRBD2 (6 bases). Germline V CDR1 and CDR2: SGHRS, YFSETQ. V was cut by 6 bases and J by 0 bases, with 23 bases left in between. This CDR3 region has 18 residues. Together with reference TRBV5-1 and TRBJ2-3, the CDR3 gives the full variable domain: KAGVTQTPRYLIKTRGQQVTLSCSPISGHRSVSWYQQTPGQGLQFLFEYFSETQRNKGNFPGRFSGRQFSNSRSEMNVSTLELGDSALYLCASKRALDGRRSTDTQYFGPGTRLTVL.

The chain carries TRBV6-5 and TRBJ2-5; 10 bases fit TRBD1. This CDR3 region has 15 residues. V shed 6 bases and J 5 bases; nucleotides not matched to a gene: 9. Germline CDR1 and CDR2: MNHEY and SVGAGI. CDR3 sequence reads: CASRLDRGLWETQYF. CDR3 DNA: TGTGCCAGCAGATTAGACAGGGGGCTTTGGGAGACCCAGTACTTC.